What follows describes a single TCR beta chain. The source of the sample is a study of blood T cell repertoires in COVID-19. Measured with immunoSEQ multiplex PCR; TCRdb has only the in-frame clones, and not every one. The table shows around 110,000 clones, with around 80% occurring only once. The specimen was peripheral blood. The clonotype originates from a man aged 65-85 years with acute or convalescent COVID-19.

The CDR3 DNA follows: TGTGCCAGCAGTTTATCGGCAGGGTGGGGTAATTCACCCCTCCACTTT. Its protein is CASSLSAGWGNSPLHF. The chain links TRBV27 to TRBJ1-6, with a possible D match to TRBD1 (5 bases). The CDR3 is 16 amino acids. The ends were cut back, 0 bases at V and 6 bases at J, with 12 bases in the middle. Looked up from germline, CDR1 is MNHEY and CDR2 is SMNVEV (reference sequence).